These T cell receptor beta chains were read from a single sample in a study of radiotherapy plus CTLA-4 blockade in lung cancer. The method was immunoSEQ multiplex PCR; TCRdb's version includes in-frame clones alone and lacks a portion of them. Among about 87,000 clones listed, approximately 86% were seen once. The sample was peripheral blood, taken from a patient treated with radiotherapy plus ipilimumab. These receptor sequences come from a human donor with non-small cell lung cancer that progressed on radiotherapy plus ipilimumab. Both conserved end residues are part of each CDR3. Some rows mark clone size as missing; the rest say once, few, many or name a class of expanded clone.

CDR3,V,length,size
CASSGSSSGNTIYF,TRBV5-1,14,few
CASSYSSNQPQHF,TRBV6-6,13,-
CASSSPGNTEAFF,TRBV5-1,13,-
CASSLAGTGNTEAFF,TRBV27,15,once
CASSLGRSYEQYF,TRBV7-3,13,-
CASSVRTSGGTDTQYF,TRBV5-1,16,-
CASSANPGSTGELFF,TRBV19,15,once
CASSSVGNQPQHF,TRBV6-5,13,-
CASSLAGWGDGYTF,TRBV5-1,14,once
CASGWTSGNTGELFF,TRBV12-5,15,-
CASSAGDRTSGNTIYF,TRBV7-9,16,-
CASSQVNPRVRYNEQFF,TRBV14,17,-
CASRGPYEQYF,TRBV2,11,-
CASSIGFTYGYTF,TRBV7-6,13,once
CASSEGGSYEQYF,TRBV25-1,13,-
CASSKSRWGETYEQYF,TRBV21-1,16,-
CASSLVWAANEQFF,TRBV5-6,14,-
CASSVGDTQYF,TRBV9,11,-
CASSRTSGPSSTQYF,TRBV6-5,15,-
CASSPGGTRHRNTIYF,TRBV7-2,16,-
CASSLVDGYTF,TRBV28,11,once
CAISEAQETQYF,TRBV10-3,12,-
CASGLAGGLETQYF,TRBV6-1,14,-
CASSPGQDGPDTQYF,TRBV18,15,-
CASSGGSGTGELFF,TRBV10-2,14,-
CASSLPDRGYGYTF,TRBV5-6,14,-
CASGLSRDRDYEQYF,TRBV2,15,-
CSAPGQGTQYF,TRBV20-1,11,-
CASSLVGAWETQYF,TRBV7-2,14,-
CASSQGQRRADTQYF,TRBV4-2,15,-
CASSTGVNLNYGYTF,TRBV28,15,-
CASSLDTAGYTF,TRBV7-9,12,few
CATLLRGNEQFF,TRBV6-6,12,-
CASSWGQGKTEAFF,TRBV7-2,14,-
CASSPVDGFRRGYTF,TRBV7-8,15,-
CASSLVRGTPFWETQYF,TRBV7-8,17,-
CASSQAQGVNQPQHF,TRBV4-2,15,-
CASSLLWDQPQHF,TRBV5-5,13,-
CASSPGTSGNEQFF,TRBV18,14,-
CASNSAGTSGKITDTQYF,TRBV4-2,18,once
CASSYSTGSNEQFF,TRBV6-5,14,-
CASTSGYGYTF,TRBV5-1,11,-
CASVRQGDYGYTF,TRBV6-1,13,-
CASSRGDGKGYTF,TRBV4-2,13,-
CASSPDTDTQYF,TRBV5-1,12,-
CASSSGQLSNSPLHF,TRBV5-5,15,-
CASSPVTSVSYEQYF,TRBV27,15,-
CASSLAGRTYQETQYF,TRBV7-8,16,-
CASSPPGLAPVGEQYF,TRBV7-9,16,-
CASSSGQGVSPLHF,TRBV7-6,14,-
CASSPGVLGADTQYF,TRBV7-9,15,-
CASSHRTSGSYEQYF,TRBV4-3,15,few
CASQGGTSYEQYF,TRBV2,13,-
CASSLADSGTGIYTF,TRBV7-2,15,-